This is a list of T cell receptor beta chains from one sample in a study of shared clonotypes between healthy human individuals. Profiled with immunoSEQ multiplex PCR; TCRdb holds only in-frame clones, not every one. The table includes around 2.1 million clones, about 92% detected once. The sequencing input was naive CD8+ T cells from PBMCs. These receptor sequences come from a man aged 18 to 30 in good health. Some clones in this sample may be carry-over from other donors' samples. CDR3s include the opening cysteine and the closing phenylalanine or tryptophan. D genes are given only for firm matches. The listing skips clone size in some rows; elsewhere it reads once, few, many or a size class.

>.|.|TRBJ2-1|TRBV4-3
CASSQSASSYNEQFF
TGCGCCAGCAGCCAATCGGCTAGCTCCTACAATGAGCAGTTCTTC
>once|.|TRBJ2-7|TRBV30
CAYAHRETYEQYF
TGTGCCTACGCCCACAGGGAGACCTACGAGCAGTACTTC
>once|.|TRBJ2-4|TRBV5-6
CASSRGTYLQYF
TGTGCCAGCAGCCGTGGAACCTACCTTCAGTACTTC
>.|.|TRBJ2-7|TRBV4-1
CASSQDWAAGGYEQYF
TGCGCCAGCAGCCAAGATTGGGCAGCCGGGGGCTACGAGCAGTACTTC
>.|.|TRBJ1-2|TRBV5-6
CASALIGRHGYTF
TGTGCCAGCGCTCTGATAGGGAGGCATGGCTACACCTTC
>.|TRBD1|TRBJ1-3|TRBV5-4
CASSSGQGHGNTIYF
TGTGCCAGCAGCTCCGGACAGGGTCACGGAAACACCATATATTTT
>.|TRBD2|TRBJ2-2|TRBV11-3
CASSLDRWGLAATGELFF
TGTGCCAGCAGCTTAGATCGGTGGGGACTAGCGGCTACCGGGGAGCTGTTTTTT
>.|TRBD1|TRBJ1-5|TRBV11-3
CASSLKGQRLRPPNQPQHF
TGTGCCAGCAGCTTAAAGGGACAGCGACTTAGACCGCCTAATCAGCCCCAGCATTTT
>.|.|TRBJ2-7|TRBV28
CASSFPGSYEQYF
TGTGCCAGCAGTTTCCCGGGCTCCTACGAGCAGTACTTC
>.|TRBD2|TRBJ2-3|TRBV5-4
CASRQGTSGSSDTQYF
TGTGCCAGCAGGCAAGGGACTAGCGGGAGTTCAGATACGCAGTATTTT
>.|.|TRBJ1-1|TRBV27
CASMRGRTEAFF
TGTGCCAGCATGCGGGGAAGGACTGAAGCTTTCTTT
>.|.|TRBJ1-5|TRBV27
CASSLLGGSNQPQHF
TGTGCCAGCAGTTTATTGGGGGGGAGCAATCAGCCCCAGCATTTT
>.|.|TRBJ2-7|TRBV7-2
CASSRRASLNEQYF
TGTGCCAGCAGCAGAAGGGCTAGTCTCAACGAGCAGTACTTC
>.|TRBD2|TRBJ2-3|TRBV7-2
CASSSKLAGYADTQYF
TGTGCCAGCAGCTCTAAACTAGCGGGATATGCAGATACGCAGTATTTT
>.|.|TRBJ2-7|TRBV29-1
CSVPLGAYEQYF
TGCAGCGTTCCCTTGGGGGCCTACGAGCAGTACTTC
>.|.|TRBJ1-2|TRBV9
CASSIDTTGLLYGYTF
TGTGCCAGCAGCATCGATACAACAGGGCTTCTCTATGGCTACACCTTC
>.|.|TRBJ1-1|TRBV2
CASSEVGHRDGYTEASF
TGTGCCAGCAGTGAAGTTGGTCACAGGGATGGGTACACTGAAGCTTCCTTT
>.|.|TRBJ1-1|TRBV28
CASSLWGRGNTEAFF
TGTGCCAGCAGTTTATGGGGGCGGGGGAACACTGAAGCTTTCTTT
>.|.|TRBJ2-5|TRBV7-9
CASTLGPLGTETQYF
TGTGCCAGCACCCTAGGGCCCCTAGGCACAGAGACCCAGTACTTC
>.|.|TRBJ1-4|TRBV5-1
CASRNTGINEKLFF
TGCGCCAGCAGGAATACAGGGATTAATGAAAAACTGTTTTTT
>.|TRBD1|TRBJ1-5|TRBV28
CASSPDDRGRQPQHF
TGTGCCAGCAGTCCGGATGACAGGGGGCGTCAGCCCCAGCATTTT
>.|TRBD2|TRBJ2-3|TRBV30
CAWSIGTSGRTDTQYF
TGTGCCTGGAGTATCGGGACTAGCGGGAGGACAGATACGCAGTATTTT
>.|.|TRBJ2-3|TRBV7-9
CASSTTASRESTDTQYF
TGTGCCAGCAGCACCACTGCTAGCCGAGAAAGCACAGATACGCAGTATTTT
>.|TRBD2|TRBJ2-2|TRBV7-2
CASSLGLAGELFF
TGTGCCAGCAGTCTCGGACTAGCCGGGGAGCTGTTTTTT
>.|.|TRBJ1-4|TRBV9
CASSPQGRTNEKLFF
TGTGCCAGCAGCCCGCAGGGGAGAACTAATGAAAAACTGTTTTTT
>.|TRBD2|TRBJ2-1|TRBV11-2
CASSLWPPSGRFGEQFF
TGTGCCAGCAGCTTATGGCCCCCTAGCGGGAGGTTTGGGGAGCAGTTCTTC
>.|.|TRBJ2-5|TRBV5-4
CASSLGGAETQYF
TGTGCCAGCAGCTTGGGGGGCGCGGAGACCCAGTACTTC
>.|TRBD2|TRBJ2-3|TRBV9
CASSVDNGRTDTQYF
TGTGCCAGCAGCGTAGATAACGGGAGGACAGATACGCAGTATTTT
>.|.|TRBJ2-1|TRBV5-4
CASSPGGGEQFF
TGTGCCAGCAGCCCGGGTGGGGGTGAGCAGTTCTTC
>.|TRBD2|TRBJ2-7|TRBV4-1
CASSPRGRVSAELYEQYF
TGCGCCAGCAGCCCCCGGGGGAGGGTATCCGCAGAACTCTACGAGCAGTACTTC
>.|TRBD2|TRBJ2-7|TRBV7-6
CASSLTSFRALVDEQYF
TGTGCCAGCAGCTTGACTAGCTTCAGGGCCTTAGTAGACGAGCAGTACTTC
>.|TRBD2|TRBJ2-7|TRBV7-9
CASSSYPKARLAGGYEQYF
TGTGCCAGCAGCTCCTACCCCAAGGCAAGACTAGCGGGAGGATACGAGCAGTACTTC
>.|TRBD2|TRBJ2-1|TRBV2
CASIAGLVYNEQFF
TGTGCCAGCATCGCGGGACTAGTCTACAATGAGCAGTTCTTC
>.|TRBD1|TRBJ2-3|TRBV7-9
CASSSSGGSSLSDTQYF
TGTGCCAGCAGCTCCTCAGGGGGTAGCTCTCTCTCAGATACGCAGTATTTT
>.|TRBD2|TRBJ2-5|TRBV7-9
CASSTTLGGRGETQYF
TGTGCCAGCTCTACTACTTTGGGCGGGAGAGGAGAGACCCAGTACTTC
>.|TRBD1|TRBJ1-2|TRBV7-9
CASSTRDRGSSGYGYTF
TGTGCCAGCAGTACCCGGGACAGGGGTAGCAGTGGCTATGGCTACACCTTC
>.|.|TRBJ2-5|TRBV4-1
CASSPRGAGLTVGTQYF
TGCGCCAGCAGCCCACGGGGGGCAGGACTGACTGTAGGGACCCAGTACTTC
>.|.|TRBJ2-7|TRBV7-9
CASSSAGLREQYF
TGTGCCAGCAGCTCCGCGGGCCTACGCGAGCAGTACTTC
>once|.|TRBJ2-1|TRBV27
CASRTTETYNEQFF
TGTGCCAGCAGGACAACAGAAACCTACAATGAGCAGTTCTTC
>.|TRBD2|TRBJ2-1|TRBV5-4
CASSGTGRENEQFF
TGTGCCAGCAGCGGAACGGGGCGGGAGAATGAGCAGTTCTTC
>few|.|TRBJ1-1|TRBV7-8
CASSPAGGGIEAFF
TGTGCCAGCAGCCCGGCGGGGGGCGGCATTGAAGCTTTCTTT
>.|TRBD1|TRBJ1-1|TRBV13
CASSSNRGPRTEAFF
TGTGCCAGCAGCTCGAACAGGGGTCCACGGACTGAAGCTTTCTTT
>.|.|TRBJ2-2|TRBV4-3
CASSRLTGVGERSGELFF
TGCGCCAGCAGCCGACTAACCGGCGTGGGGGAGAGAAGTGGGGAGCTGTTTTTT
>.|.|TRBJ2-2|TRBV28
CASSFGGELFF
TGTGCCAGCAGTTTTGGCGGGGAGCTGTTTTTT
>.|TRBD2|TRBJ2-7|TRBV9
CASSVDGTTVYEQYF
TGTGCCAGCAGCGTAGACGGGACTACCGTCTACGAGCAGTACTTC
>.|.|TRBJ2-5|TRBV13
CASSLRSGSLVEVRETQYF
TGTGCCAGCAGCCTTAGGTCGGGGAGTTTGGTCGAAGTGCGAGAGACCCAGTACTTC
>.|.|TRBJ2-7|TRBV6-6
CASSYTPMSPYEQYF
TGTGCCAGCAGTTACACCCCAATGAGCCCCTACGAGCAGTACTTC
>few|.|TRBJ1-1|TRBV6-6
CASSSDFNMNTEAFF
TGTGCCAGCAGTTCCGACTTTAACATGAACACTGAAGCTTTCTTT
>.|.|TRBJ2-1|TRBV9
CASSVDQNEQFF
TGTGCCAGCAGCGTCGACCAAAATGAGCAGTTCTTC
>.|.|TRBJ2-1|TRBV6-4
CASSERGTIYNEQFF
TGTGCCAGCAGTGAAAGGGGGACTATTTACAATGAGCAGTTCTTC
>.|TRBD2|TRBJ2-3|TRBV4-3
CASSAASGRPTDTQYF
TGCGCCAGCAGCGCGGCTAGCGGGAGGCCCACAGATACGCAGTATTTT
>.|.|TRBJ1-2|TRBV6-1
CASREDSYGYTF
TGTGCCAGCAGGGAGGACAGCTATGGCTACACCTTC
>.|TRBD1|TRBJ2-7|TRBV5-5
CASSQDRGYEQYF
TGTGCCAGCAGCCAAGACAGGGGCTACGAGCAGTACTTC
>.|.|TRBJ1-2|TRBV7-9
CASSVNKGDGYTF
TGTGCCAGCAGCGTAAATAAGGGTGACGGCTACACCTTC
>.|.|TRBJ1-5|TRBV5-8
CASSLWGGEGNQPQHF
TGTGCCAGCAGCTTGTGGGGGGGAGAGGGCAATCAGCCCCAGCATTTT
>.|.|TRBJ1-1|TRBV4-2
CASSQGGGNTEAFF
TGTGCCAGCAGCCAAGGAGGGGGGAACACTGAAGCTTTCTTT
>.|.|TRBJ2-7|TRBV10-2
CASSESSRGNSYEQYF
TGCGCCAGCAGTGAGTCGAGCCGCGGGAACTCCTACGAGCAGTACTTC
>.|.|TRBJ2-7|TRBV29-1
CSVELADSSYEQYF
TGCAGCGTTGAATTGGCCGATAGCTCCTACGAGCAGTACTTC